These T cell receptor beta chains were read from a single sample in a study of blood T cells in healthy people across ages. TCRdb reanalysed the 5' RACE reads using MiXCR and keeps one entry per CDR3 protein. The table has hundreds of thousands of distinct CDR3 sequences, over 45% seen once. Sequencing was performed on blood. These receptors originate from a woman in her fifties or sixties in good health. The CDR3 runs from the conserved cysteine through the conserved F or W. D genes are given only for firm matches. Clone size is stated in some rows and not others, as once, few, many or a class when expanded.

cdr3_nt | cdr3_aa | v_call | d_call | clone_size | j_call
TGTGCCACCAGCAGAGTTACGAGCTACAATGAGCAGTTCTTC | CATSRVTSYNEQFF | TRBV15 | NA | NA | TRBJ2-1
TGTGCCAGCAGCCCACGAACCTGGTACCAAGGGACCCAGTACTTC | CASSPRTWYQGTQYF | TRBV11-1 | NA | NA | TRBJ2-5
TGTGCCAGCAGCGTACTGGGACTAGCGGGAATCAACGAGCAGTACTTC | CASSVLGLAGINEQYF | TRBV7-9 | TRBD2 | NA | TRBJ2-7
TGTGCCAGCAGCCTTACTAGCGGTACCTACGAGCAGTACTTC | CASSLTSGTYEQYF | TRBV5-1 | TRBD2 | many | TRBJ2-7
TGTGCCAGCAGCCAAGGCGGGGGGATTTACTACAATGAGCAGTTCTTC | CASSQGGGIYYNEQFF | TRBV14 | TRBD2 | NA | TRBJ2-1
TGTGCCAGCAGCCAAGGTTGGCAGGGTACCTACGAGCAGTACTTC | CASSQGWQGTYEQYF | TRBV3-1 | NA | NA | TRBJ2-7
TGTGCCAGCAGCTTAGATCCGGGCGAGCAGTACTTC | CASSLDPGEQYF | TRBV7-9 | NA | NA | TRBJ2-7
TGTGCCAGCAGCTATGACAGCTGGACCCAGTACTTC | CASSYDSWTQYF | TRBV5-5 | NA | NA | TRBJ2-5
TGCAGTGCTAGCTACCGGACAGGTGCTAACTATGGCTACACCTTC | CSASYRTGANYGYTF | TRBV20-1 | TRBD1 | NA | TRBJ1-2
TGCAGTGCTAGAGCGTCCGGTGGCACCTACACAGATACGCAGTATTTT | CSARASGGTYTDTQYF | TRBV20-1 | NA | few | TRBJ2-3